Listed here is a single TCR beta chain. Its specificity is unknown. This table comes from immunoSEQ multiplex PCR, and its TCRdb copy is limited to in-frame clones, with some not included. The sample consists of approximately 1.5 million clones, approximately 98.5% of them appearing once. CDR3 length: 19 residues. V dropped 4 bases and J dropped 3; count of bases not matched to a gene: 22. Germline V CDR1 and CDR2: SGHDT, YYEEEE. These data originate in a study of shared clonotypes between healthy human individuals. General observations from the study: Non-shared clonotypes were found to have lower generation probabilities than the clonotypes that were shared by all four of the sorted-subset donors.

Sequenced: naive CD4+ T cells sorted from blood. Subset denoted: CD45RA+ positively selected. This sequence was found in a man younger than 45 in good health. The V and J genes are TRBV5-6 and TRBJ2-7; 7 bases match TRBD2. CDR3 DNA sequence: TGTGCCAGCAGCCGTGGACTAGGTGCTAGTACCTTTCTACTCTACGAGCAGTACTTC. Its protein is CASSRGLGASTFLLYEQYF.